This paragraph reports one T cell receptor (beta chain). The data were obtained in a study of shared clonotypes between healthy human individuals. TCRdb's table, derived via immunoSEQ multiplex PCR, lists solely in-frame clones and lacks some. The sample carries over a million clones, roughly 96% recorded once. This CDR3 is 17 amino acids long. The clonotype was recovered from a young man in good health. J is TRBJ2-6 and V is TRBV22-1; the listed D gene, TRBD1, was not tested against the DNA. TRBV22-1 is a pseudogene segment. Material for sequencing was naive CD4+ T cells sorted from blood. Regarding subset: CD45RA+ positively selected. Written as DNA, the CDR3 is TGTCCTGGGAGACAGGATGGCGAACAAAGTCGGGCCAACGTCCTGACTTTC. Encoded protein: CPGRQDGEQSRANVLTF.